Listed below are T cell receptor beta chains from one sample, sequenced in a study of shared clonotypes between healthy human individuals. The assay was immunoSEQ multiplex PCR, and TCRdb's table has in-frame clones only and misses some. The repertoire holds about 820,000 clones, with almost 95% as singletons. The sample consisted of naive CD8+ T cells sorted from blood. These receptors were obtained from a young man in good health. CDR3s include the opening cysteine and the closing phenylalanine or tryptophan. The D gene is left open where the match is weak. The listing skips clone size in some rows; elsewhere it reads once, few, many or a size class.

CDR3nt | CDR3aa | v_gene | abundance | j_gene | d_gene
TGTGCCAGTAGTATAGTTGCAGGGGGCATTTACGAGCAGTACTTC | CASSIVAGGIYEQYF | TRBV19 | . | TRBJ2-7 | TRBD1
TGTGCCAGCAGTTTCCCCCACCCGGGACTAGCGGGAGAAGAGACCCAGTACTTC | CASSFPHPGLAGEETQYF | TRBV28 | . | TRBJ2-5 | TRBD2
TGTGCCAGCAGTGAGGGTCCAGGTTCCTACGAGCAGTACTTC | CASSEGPGSYEQYF | TRBV2 | . | TRBJ2-7 | .
TGTGCCAGCAGCTTAGTCGTCAGCCCCTACGAGCAGTACTTC | CASSLVVSPYEQYF | TRBV7-9 | . | TRBJ2-7 | .
TGTGCCAGCAGTCAGGTAGCGGGCAATGAGCAGTTCTTC | CASSQVAGNEQFF | TRBV6-5 | . | TRBJ2-1 | TRBD2
TGTGCCAGCAGCGGTCTGAGGACCTATGGCTACACCTTC | CASSGLRTYGYTF | TRBV9 | . | TRBJ1-2 | .
TGTGCCAGCAGTTTGTGGGAGGAAAATAGCAATCAGCCCCAGCATTTT | CASSLWEENSNQPQHF | TRBV28 | . | TRBJ1-5 | .
TGTGCCAGCAGCTTAGGCCGCTACGAGCAGTACTTC | CASSLGRYEQYF | TRBV7-2 | . | TRBJ2-7 | .
TGTGCCAGCAGCGCGTGGGACCGTTCTACGGATACGCAGTATTTT | CASSAWDRSTDTQYF | TRBV9 | . | TRBJ2-3 | .
TGTGCCAGCAGCTTCAATGAGCAGTTCTTC | CASSFNEQFF | TRBV7-2 | . | TRBJ2-1 | .
TGTGCCACCAGCAGAGATCGGAGCGGGTCCTACGAGCAGTACTTC | CATSRDRSGSYEQYF | TRBV15 | . | TRBJ2-7 | .
TGTGCCAGCAGTTCTGTCTCCTACGAGCAGTACTTC | CASSSVSYEQYF | TRBV27 | . | TRBJ2-7 | .
TGCAGCGTTGGACGGGGTTATGAGCAGTTCTTC | CSVGRGYEQFF | TRBV29-1 | . | TRBJ2-1 | .
TGTGCCAGCAGCATCAGGGCGATCGGCACTGAAGCTTTCTTT | CASSIRAIGTEAFF | TRBV27 | . | TRBJ1-1 | .
TGTGCCAGCAGCTCGACACGGTGGGGGGGTCAGCCCCAGCATTTT | CASSSTRWGGQPQHF | TRBV7-2 | once | TRBJ1-5 | .
TGTGCCAGCAGCTCCGAGTATGGCTACACCTTC | CASSSEYGYTF | TRBV7-5 | . | TRBJ1-2 | .
TGTGCCAGCAGTTTATCCCCGGGACGTCCCGGGGAGCTGTTTTTT | CASSLSPGRPGELFF | TRBV27 | . | TRBJ2-2 | .
TGTGCCAGCAGTTGGGACGCAGAGAATGAGCAGTTCTTC | CASSWDAENEQFF | TRBV28 | once | TRBJ2-1 | .
TGTGCCAGCACTCCGGGAGGGGAGACCCAGTACTTC | CASTPGGETQYF | TRBV28 | . | TRBJ2-5 | TRBD2
TGCGCCAGCAGCCAAGAGCCGGTAGGGGAGCAGTTCTTC | CASSQEPVGEQFF | TRBV4-1 | . | TRBJ2-1 | .
TGTGCCAGCAGCCCTGGACAGAGTCTGGGCTACACCTTC | CASSPGQSLGYTF | TRBV6-5 | . | TRBJ1-2 | .
TGTGCCAGCAGCCTCCAGTCCTACGAGCAGTACTTC | CASSLQSYEQYF | TRBV28 | . | TRBJ2-7 | .
TGTGCCAGCAGTCGGACTAGCGGGGGATACAATGAGCAGTTCTTC | CASSRTSGGYNEQFF | TRBV7-6 | . | TRBJ2-1 | TRBD2
TGTGCCGGCCGGGACAGGGGCTACGAGCAGTACTTC | CAGRDRGYEQYF | TRBV2 | . | TRBJ2-7 | TRBD1
TGTGCCAGTAGTATTCGAGTCTGGGAAGAGGCCCAAAACATTCAGTACTTC | CASSIRVWEEAQNIQYF | TRBV19 | . | TRBJ2-4 | .
TGTGCCAGCAGCGTAGGAGGCGGGAGTACGCAGTATTTT | CASSVGGGSTQYF | TRBV9 | . | TRBJ2-3 | TRBD2
TGTGCCATCAGGCAGACAGAGACCTACGAGCAGTACTTC | CAIRQTETYEQYF | TRBV10-3 | once | TRBJ2-7 | .
TGTGCCAGCAGTTTGTTAGGTTCCCACGAGCAGTACTTC | CASSLLGSHEQYF | TRBV27 | . | TRBJ2-7 | .
TGTGCCATAACTAGCGTCTACAATGAGCAGTTCTTC | CAITSVYNEQFF | TRBV7-9 | once | TRBJ2-1 | TRBD2
TGTGCCAGCAACCCGGAGAGACAGGGAAGGGGCAATGAGCAGTTCTTC | CASNPERQGRGNEQFF | TRBV11-1 | few | TRBJ2-1 | TRBD1
TGTGCCAGCAGCGTAGGGTCCTCGGAGACCCAGTACTTC | CASSVGSSETQYF | TRBV9 | . | TRBJ2-5 | .
TGTGCCAGCAGTGAGGGGGTGGCGGAGTACAATGAGCAGTTCTTC | CASSEGVAEYNEQFF | TRBV2 | . | TRBJ2-1 | .
TGTGCCAGCAGTTTTGAAGGCCGCAACACTGAAGCTTTCTTT | CASSFEGRNTEAFF | TRBV28 | . | TRBJ1-1 | .
TGTGCCAGCAGCCAAATCACAGGGATCCAAGAGACCCAGTACTTC | CASSQITGIQETQYF | TRBV14 | . | TRBJ2-5 | .
TGTGCCAGCAGCTCCCCCCACAGGTCTTACTACGAGCAGTACTTC | CASSSPHRSYYEQYF | TRBV11-2 | . | TRBJ2-7 | .
TGTGCTAGTTCGTTAGGGGTGACTGAAGCTTTCTTT | CASSLGVTEAFF | TRBV12-5 | . | TRBJ1-1 | .
TGTGCCAGCAGCTTGTATGAAACCGCGAACACCGGGGAGCTGTTTTTT | CASSLYETANTGELFF | TRBV7-8 | . | TRBJ2-2 | .
TGTGCCAGTAGGCGCGTTTGGGGGGCATCCTACAATGAGCAGTTCTTC | CASRRVWGASYNEQFF | TRBV19 | . | TRBJ2-1 | .
TGTGCCAGCAGCCAAGACCGGGCTCCGGGGGGAAATGAGCAGTTCTTC | CASSQDRAPGGNEQFF | TRBV14 | . | TRBJ2-1 | TRBD2
TGTGCCAGCAGCGACAGGGAAGGCACCGGGGAGCTGTTTTTT | CASSDREGTGELFF | TRBV28 | once | TRBJ2-2 | TRBD1
TGCGCCAGCAGCATGGGGACTAGCGACACCTACGAGCAGTACTTC | CASSMGTSDTYEQYF | TRBV5-1 | once | TRBJ2-7 | TRBD2
TGTGCCAGCAGCCCTTACCTGTCGGACGGGGGGAAAGATACGCAGTATTTT | CASSPYLSDGGKDTQYF | TRBV7-9 | once | TRBJ2-3 | TRBD2
TGCAGCGTTGGGGACAGGATCCGACCTAACTATGGCTACACCTTC | CSVGDRIRPNYGYTF | TRBV29-1 | . | TRBJ1-2 | TRBD1
TGTGCCAGCAACAACCCGTGGGTCCTCGAGGGTTACAGCAATCAGCCCCAGCATTTT | CASNNPWVLEGYSNQPQHF | TRBV28 | . | TRBJ1-5 | .
TGTGCCAGCAGCTTTCACCAGGGGGGCGTCCCAGATACGCAGTATTTT | CASSFHQGGVPDTQYF | TRBV11-3 | . | TRBJ2-3 | .
TGCGCCAGCGGTGTGAGAGGTACGCAGTATTTT | CASGVRGTQYF | TRBV10-1 | . | TRBJ2-3 | .
TGTGCCAGCAGCCCCCGGGATGTCTACGAGCAGTACTTC | CASSPRDVYEQYF | TRBV7-2 | . | TRBJ2-7 | .
TGTGCCAGCAGCTCGCCCGGGACTAGCGGGAGAAGGGGCACAGATACGCAGTATTTT | CASSSPGTSGRRGTDTQYF | TRBV11-2 | . | TRBJ2-3 | TRBD2
TGTGCCAGCAGTTTCAGGGACAGGGTGTCCGGGGAGCTGTTTTTT | CASSFRDRVSGELFF | TRBV27 | . | TRBJ2-2 | TRBD1
TGCAGCGTTGACGTAGCGGGAGAGGGGGCTAGTAATGAGCAGTTCTTC | CSVDVAGEGASNEQFF | TRBV29-1 | . | TRBJ2-1 | TRBD2